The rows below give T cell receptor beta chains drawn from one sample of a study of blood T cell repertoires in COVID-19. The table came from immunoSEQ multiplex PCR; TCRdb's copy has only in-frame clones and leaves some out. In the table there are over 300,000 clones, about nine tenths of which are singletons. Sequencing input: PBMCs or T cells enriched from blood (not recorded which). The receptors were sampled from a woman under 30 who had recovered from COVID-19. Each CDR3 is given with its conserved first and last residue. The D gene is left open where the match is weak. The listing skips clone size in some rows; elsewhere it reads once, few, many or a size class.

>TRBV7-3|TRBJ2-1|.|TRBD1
CASSLWDTTGTGARYSYNEQFF
TGTGCCAGCAGCTTGTGGGATACTACCGGGACAGGGGCAAGGTACTCCTACAATGAGCAGTTCTTC
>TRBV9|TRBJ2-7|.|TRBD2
CASSSRGGTSGRLEQYF
TGTGCCAGCAGCTCCAGAGGAGGGACTAGCGGACGACTCGAGCAGTACTTC
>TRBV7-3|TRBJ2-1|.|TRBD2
CASSRMGLAANEQFF
TGTGCCAGCAGCCGTATGGGGCTAGCGGCCAATGAGCAGTTCTTC
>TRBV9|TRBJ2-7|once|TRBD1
CASSDGDRGNEQYF
TGTGCCAGCAGCGATGGGGACAGGGGAAACGAGCAGTACTTC
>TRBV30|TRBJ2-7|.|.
CAWQGSSYEQYF
TGTGCCTGGCAGGGCAGCTCCTACGAGCAGTACTTC
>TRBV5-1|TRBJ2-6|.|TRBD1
CASKTDRGSSGANVLTF
TGCGCCAGCAAAACAGACAGGGGTTCTTCTGGGGCCAACGTCCTGACTTTC
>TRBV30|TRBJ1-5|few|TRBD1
CAWSRTGKNQPQHF
TGTGCCTGGAGTAGGACAGGGAAAAATCAGCCCCAGCATTTT
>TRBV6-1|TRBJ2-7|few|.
CASSEAGGSPTEQYF
TGTGCCAGCAGTGAAGCAGGAGGATCTCCTACCGAGCAGTACTTC
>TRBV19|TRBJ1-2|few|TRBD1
CASSIEVTGGVYGYTF
TGTGCCAGTAGTATAGAGGTGACAGGGGGCGTCTATGGCTACACCTTC
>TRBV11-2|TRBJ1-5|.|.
CASSLSGGNQPQHF
TGTGCCAGCAGCTTATCCGGGGGCAATCAGCCCCAGCATTTT
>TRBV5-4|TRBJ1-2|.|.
CASSLDPTGNYGYTF
TGTGCCAGCAGCTTGGACCCTACAGGGAACTATGGCTACACCTTC
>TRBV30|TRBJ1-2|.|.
CAWSLSTGANDYGYTF
TGTGCCTGGAGTCTGTCGACGGGTGCTAATGACTATGGCTACACCTTC
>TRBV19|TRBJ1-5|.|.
CASSISGSQPQHF
TGTGCCAGTAGTATAAGTGGTAGTCAGCCCCAGCATTTT
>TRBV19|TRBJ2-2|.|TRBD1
CASSQLPGTGSTGELFF
TGTGCCAGTAGTCAACTTCCCGGGACAGGGTCCACCGGGGAGCTGTTTTTT
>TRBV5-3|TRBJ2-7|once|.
CARSLAQGPQREQYF
TGTGCCAGAAGCTTGGCCCAGGGTCCACAACGCGAGCAGTACTTC
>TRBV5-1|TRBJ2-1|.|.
CASSLLLASYNEQFF
TGCGCCAGCAGCTTGCTCTTGGCCTCCTACAATGAGCAGTTCTTC
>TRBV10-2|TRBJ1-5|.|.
CASADGHLGDSNQPQHF
TGCGCCAGCGCGGATGGACACCTTGGGGATAGCAATCAGCCCCAGCATTTT
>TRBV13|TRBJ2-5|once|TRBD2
CASSPGGMETQYF
TGTGCCAGCAGCCCGGGGGGGATGGAGACCCAGTACTTC
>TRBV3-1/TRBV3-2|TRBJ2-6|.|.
CASSQDISGANVLTF
TGTGCCAGCAGCCAAGACATCTCTGGGGCCAACGTCCTGACTTTC
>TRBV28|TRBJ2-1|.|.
CASSLTTRGANEQFF
TGTGCCAGCAGTTTAACGACCAGGGGGGCCAATGAGCAGTTCTTC
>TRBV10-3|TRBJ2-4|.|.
CAISESGGPAKNIQYF
TGTGCCATCAGTGAGTCGGGGGGACCGGCCAAAAACATTCAGTACTTC
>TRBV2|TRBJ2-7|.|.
CASSGGRLREQYF
TGTGCCAGCAGTGGGGGCCGACTTCGGGAGCAGTACTTC
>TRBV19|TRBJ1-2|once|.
CASSIVSEGNYGYTF
TGTGCCAGTAGTATAGTCTCGGAGGGAAACTATGGCTACACCTTC
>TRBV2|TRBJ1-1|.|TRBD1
CASCTDRGRRNTEAFF
TGTGCCAGCTGCACAGACAGGGGGCGCAGGAACACTGAAGCTTTCTTT
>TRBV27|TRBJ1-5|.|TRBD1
CASSPLQQGLNQPQHF
TGTGCCAGCTCTCCCCTTCAACAGGGGTTGAATCAGCCCCAGCATTTT
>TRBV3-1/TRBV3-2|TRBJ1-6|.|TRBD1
CASSQGTDYNSPLHF
TGTGCCAGCAGCCAGGGGACAGATTATAATTCACCCCTCCACTTT
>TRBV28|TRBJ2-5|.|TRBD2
CASSAEERGETQYF
TGTGCCAGCAGTGCCGAGGAGCGGGGAGAGACCCAGTACTTC
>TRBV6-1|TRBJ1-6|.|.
CASSEAGNSPLHF
TGTGCCAGCAGTGAAGCCGGGAATTCACCCCTCCACTTT
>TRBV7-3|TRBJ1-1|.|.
CASSSQGSTEAFF
TGTGCCAGCAGCTCTCAGGGAAGCACTGAAGCTTTCTTT
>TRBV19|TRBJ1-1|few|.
CASSIARTTPEAFF
TGTGCCAGTAGTATAGCTAGGACAACCCCTGAAGCTTTCTTT
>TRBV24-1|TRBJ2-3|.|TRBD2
CATSGFQSSGGAQDFTDTQYF
TGTGCCACCAGTGGATTTCAATCTAGCGGGGGAGCTCAAGACTTCACAGATACGCAGTATTTT
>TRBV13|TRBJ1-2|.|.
CASSRDRPSIGYTF
TGTGCCAGCAGCCGTGACAGGCCATCCATCGGCTACACCTTC
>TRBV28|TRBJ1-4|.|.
CASKPGGGASNEKLFF
TGTGCCAGCAAACCTGGCGGGGGCGCAAGTAATGAAAAACTGTTTTTT
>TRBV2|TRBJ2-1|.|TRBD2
CASSENSGIYNEQFF
TGTGCCAGCAGTGAAAATAGCGGGATCTACAATGAGCAGTTCTTC
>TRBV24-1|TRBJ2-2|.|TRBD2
CATSDSGLASNTGELFF
TGTGCCACCAGTGATTCAGGACTAGCGTCGAACACCGGGGAGCTGTTTTTT
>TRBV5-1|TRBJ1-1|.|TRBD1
CASSDGTVPTNTEAFF
TGCGCCAGCAGCGATGGGACAGTTCCGACGAACACTGAAGCTTTCTTT
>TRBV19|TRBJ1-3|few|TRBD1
CASSMQGAGNTIYF
TGTGCCAGTAGTATGCAGGGGGCTGGAAACACCATATATTTT
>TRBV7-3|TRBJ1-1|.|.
CASSLLPPGQSPMNTEAFF
TGTGCCAGCAGCTTACTACCCCCCGGACAGAGTCCTATGAACACTGAAGCTTTCTTT
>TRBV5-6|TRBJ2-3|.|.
CASSLAEPRTQYF
TGTGCCAGCAGCTTGGCCGAGCCACGTACGCAGTATTTT
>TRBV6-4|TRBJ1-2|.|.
CASSGDEQQGYTF
TGTGCCAGCAGCGGGGATGAACAGCAGGGCTACACCTTC
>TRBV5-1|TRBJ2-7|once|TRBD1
CASSLRTGINEQYF
TGCGCCAGCAGCCTACGGACAGGGATTAACGAGCAGTACTTC
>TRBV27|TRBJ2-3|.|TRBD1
CASSPGTGGDTQYF
TGTGCCAGCAGTCCTGGGACAGGGGGCGATACGCAGTATTTT
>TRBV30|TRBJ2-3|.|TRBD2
CAWSGGGALTDTQYF
TGTGCCTGGAGTGGCGGGGGGGCTTTAACAGATACGCAGTATTTT
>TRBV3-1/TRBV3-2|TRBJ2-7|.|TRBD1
CASSLRTGAPNEQYF
TGTGCCAGCAGCCTGAGGACAGGGGCGCCGAACGAGCAGTACTTC
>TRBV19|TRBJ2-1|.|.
CASSIYGGNVLNEQFF
TGTGCCAGTAGTATATACGGGGGAAATGTTCTCAATGAGCAGTTCTTC
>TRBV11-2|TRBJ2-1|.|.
CASSLGTFYNEQFF
TGTGCCAGCAGCTTAGGAACATTTTACAATGAGCAGTTCTTC
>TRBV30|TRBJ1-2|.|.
CAWSVSEGYGYTF
TGTGCCTGGAGTGTATCCGAGGGCTATGGCTACACCTTC
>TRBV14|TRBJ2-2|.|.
CASIPPGDSVPVGLFF
TGTGCCAGCATCCCCCCGGGGGATAGCGTCCCCGTGGGGCTGTTTTTT
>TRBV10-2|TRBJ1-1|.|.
CASAARGFSEAFF
TGCGCCAGTGCGGCTAGGGGGTTCTCTGAAGCTTTCTTT